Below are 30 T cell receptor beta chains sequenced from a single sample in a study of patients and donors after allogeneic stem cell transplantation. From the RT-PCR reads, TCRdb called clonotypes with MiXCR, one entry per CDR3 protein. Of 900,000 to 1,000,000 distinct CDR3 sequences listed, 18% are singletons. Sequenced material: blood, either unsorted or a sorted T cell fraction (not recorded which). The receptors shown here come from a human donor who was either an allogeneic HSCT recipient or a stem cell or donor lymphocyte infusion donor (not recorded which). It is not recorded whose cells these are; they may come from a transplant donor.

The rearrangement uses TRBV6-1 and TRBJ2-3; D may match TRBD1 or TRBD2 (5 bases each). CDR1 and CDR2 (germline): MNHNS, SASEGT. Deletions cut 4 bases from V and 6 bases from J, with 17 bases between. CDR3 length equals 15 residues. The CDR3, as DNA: TGTGCCAGCAGTGTTACCGGGACGGGCAAGGATACGCAGTATTTT. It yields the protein CASSVTGTGKDTQYF.

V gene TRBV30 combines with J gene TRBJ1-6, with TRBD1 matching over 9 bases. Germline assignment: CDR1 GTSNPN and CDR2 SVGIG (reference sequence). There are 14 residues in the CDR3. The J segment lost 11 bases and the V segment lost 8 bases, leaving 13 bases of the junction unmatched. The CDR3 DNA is TGTGCCGGGAAAACCGGGACAGGGAATACACCCCTCCACTTT. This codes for CAGKTGTGNTPLHF.

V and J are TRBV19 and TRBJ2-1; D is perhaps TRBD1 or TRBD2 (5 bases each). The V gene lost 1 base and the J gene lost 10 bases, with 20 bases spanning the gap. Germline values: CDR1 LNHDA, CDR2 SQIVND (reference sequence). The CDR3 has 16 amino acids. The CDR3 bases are TGTGCCAGTAGTATAGGAGTGGGACGCCCCCGGGGAGAGCAGTTCTTC. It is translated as CASSIGVGRPRGEQFF. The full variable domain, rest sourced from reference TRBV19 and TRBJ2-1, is DGGITQSPKYLFRKEGQNVTLSCEQNLNHDAMYWYRQDPGQGLRLIYYSQIVNDFQKGDIAEGYSVSREKKESFPLTVTSAQKNPTAFYLCASSIGVGRPRGEQFFGPGTRLTVL.

The CDR3 sequence: CASGGHGPYNEQFF. The CDR3 DNA sequence: TGTGCCTCGGGGGGCCACGGTCCCTACAATGAGCAGTTCTTC. The chain has TRBV19 and TRBJ2-1; D is perhaps TRBD2 (7 bases). Germline assignment: CDR1 LNHDA and CDR2 SQIVND (reference sequence). Trimming took 11 bases from V and 2 from J, leaving 16 bases between them. The CDR3 has 14 residues. The entire variable domain, with the rest obtained from reference TRBV19 and TRBJ2-1, is as follows: DGGITQSPKYLFRKEGQNVTLSCEQNLNHDAMYWYRQDPGQGLRLIYYSQIVNDFQKGDIAEGYSVSREKKESFPLTVTSAQKNPTAFYLCASGGHGPYNEQFFGPGTRLTVL.

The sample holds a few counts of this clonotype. The CDR3 DNA reads TGTGCCAGCAGAAATTTCAATGAGCAGTTCTTC. This encodes CASRNFNEQFF. The rearrangement links TRBV6-5 to TRBJ2-1, with D hard to call. Trimming stripped 6 bases from V and 6 bases from J, with 6 bases between. This CDR3 comprises 11 residues. Germline V CDR1 and CDR2: MNHEY, SVGAGI.

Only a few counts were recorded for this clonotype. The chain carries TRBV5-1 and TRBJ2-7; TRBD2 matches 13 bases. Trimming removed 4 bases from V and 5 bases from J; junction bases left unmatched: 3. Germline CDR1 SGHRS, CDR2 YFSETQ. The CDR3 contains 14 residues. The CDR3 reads CASSEGTSGNEQYF. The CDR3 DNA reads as TGCGCCAGCAGCGAAGGGACTAGCGGGAACGAGCAGTACTTC. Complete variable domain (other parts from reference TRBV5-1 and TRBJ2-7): KAGVTQTPRYLIKTRGQQVTLSCSPISGHRSVSWYQQTPGQGLQFLFEYFSETQRNKGNFPGRFSGRQFSNSRSEMNVSTLELGDSALYLCASSEGTSGNEQYFGPGTRLTVT.

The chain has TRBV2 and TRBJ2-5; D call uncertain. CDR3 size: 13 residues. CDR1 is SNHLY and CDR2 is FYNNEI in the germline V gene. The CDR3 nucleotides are TGTGCAGTCCTACCCTCTTACCAAGAGACCCAGTACTTC. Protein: CAVLPSYQETQYF.

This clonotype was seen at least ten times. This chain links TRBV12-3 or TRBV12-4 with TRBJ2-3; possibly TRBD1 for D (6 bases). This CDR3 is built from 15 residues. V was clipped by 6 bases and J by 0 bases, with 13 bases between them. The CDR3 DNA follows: TGTGCCAGCAGCCTAGGACAGTCTAGCACAGATACGCAGTATTTT. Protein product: CASSLGQSSTDTQYF.

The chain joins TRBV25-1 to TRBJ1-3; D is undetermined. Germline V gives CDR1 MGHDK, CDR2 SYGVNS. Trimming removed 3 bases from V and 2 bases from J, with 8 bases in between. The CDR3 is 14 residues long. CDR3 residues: CASSDVGAGNTIYF. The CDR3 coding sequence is TGTGCCAGCAGTGACGTCGGGGCTGGAAACACCATATATTTT. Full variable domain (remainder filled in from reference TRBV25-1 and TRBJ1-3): EADIYQTPRYLVIGTGKKITLECSQTMGHDKMYWYQQDPGMELHLIHYSYGVNSTEKGDLSSESTVSRIRTEHFPLTLESARPSHTSQYLCASSDVGAGNTIYFGEGSWLTVV.

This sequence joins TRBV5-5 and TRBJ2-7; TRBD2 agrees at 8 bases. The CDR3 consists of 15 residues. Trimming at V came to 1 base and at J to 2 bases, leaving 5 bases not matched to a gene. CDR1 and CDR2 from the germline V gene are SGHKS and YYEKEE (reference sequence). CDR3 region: CASSLRGGSAYEQYF. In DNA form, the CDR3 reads TGTGCCAGCAGCTTGCGGGGGGGATCGGCCTACGAGCAGTACTTC.

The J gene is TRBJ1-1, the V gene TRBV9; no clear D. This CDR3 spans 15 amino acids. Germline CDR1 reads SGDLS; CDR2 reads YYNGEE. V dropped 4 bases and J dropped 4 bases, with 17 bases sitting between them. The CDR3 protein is CASSPSRWGLTEAFF. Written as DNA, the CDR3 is TGTGCCAGCAGCCCCTCCCGCTGGGGTCTCACTGAAGCTTTCTTT.

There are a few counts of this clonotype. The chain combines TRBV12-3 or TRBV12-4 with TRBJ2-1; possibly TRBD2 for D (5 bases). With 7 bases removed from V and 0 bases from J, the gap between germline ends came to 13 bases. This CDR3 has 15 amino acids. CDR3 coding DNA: TGTGCCAGCACTCGGGATAGTTTCTCCTACAATGAGCAGTTCTTC. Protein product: CASTRDSFSYNEQFF.

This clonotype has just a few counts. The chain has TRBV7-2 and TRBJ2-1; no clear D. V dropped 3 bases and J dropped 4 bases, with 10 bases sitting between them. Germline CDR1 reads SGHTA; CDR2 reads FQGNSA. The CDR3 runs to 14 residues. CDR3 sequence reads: CASSFSNDYNEQFF. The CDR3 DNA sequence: TGTGCCAGCAGCTTTTCCAACGATTACAATGAGCAGTTCTTC.

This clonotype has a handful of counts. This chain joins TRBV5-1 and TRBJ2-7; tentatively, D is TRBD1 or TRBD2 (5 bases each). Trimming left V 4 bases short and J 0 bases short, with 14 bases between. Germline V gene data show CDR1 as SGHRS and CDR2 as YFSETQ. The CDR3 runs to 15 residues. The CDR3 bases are TGCGCCAGCAGCGGTGGGACCTCATACTCCTACGAGCAGTACTTC. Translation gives CASSGGTSYSYEQYF.

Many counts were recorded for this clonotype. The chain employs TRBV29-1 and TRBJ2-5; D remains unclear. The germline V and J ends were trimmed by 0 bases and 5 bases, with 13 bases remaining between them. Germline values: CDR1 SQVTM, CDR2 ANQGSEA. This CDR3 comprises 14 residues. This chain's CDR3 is CSVEDPGPGETQYF. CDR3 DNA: TGCAGCGTTGAAGATCCAGGTCCCGGGGAGACCCAGTACTTC.

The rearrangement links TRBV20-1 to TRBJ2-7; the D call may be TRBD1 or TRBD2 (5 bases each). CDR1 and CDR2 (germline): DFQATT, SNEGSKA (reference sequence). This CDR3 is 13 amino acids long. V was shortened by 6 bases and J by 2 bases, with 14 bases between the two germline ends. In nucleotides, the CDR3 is TGCAGTGCCACCGGGACGCAAACCTACGAGCAGTACTTC. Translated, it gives CSATGTQTYEQYF.

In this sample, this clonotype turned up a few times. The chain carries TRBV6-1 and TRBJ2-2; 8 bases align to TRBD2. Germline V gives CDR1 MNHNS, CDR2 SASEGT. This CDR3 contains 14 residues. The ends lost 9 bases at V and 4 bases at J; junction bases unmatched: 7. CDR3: CASKREIRTGELFF. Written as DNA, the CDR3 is TGTGCCAGTAAGCGGGAGATACGCACCGGGGAGCTGTTTTTT.

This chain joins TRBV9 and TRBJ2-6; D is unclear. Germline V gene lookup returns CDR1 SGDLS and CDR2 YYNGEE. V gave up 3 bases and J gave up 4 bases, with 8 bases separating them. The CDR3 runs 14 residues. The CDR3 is CASSAMRGANVLTF. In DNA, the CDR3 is TGTGCCAGCAGCGCGATGAGAGGGGCCAACGTCCTGACTTTC.

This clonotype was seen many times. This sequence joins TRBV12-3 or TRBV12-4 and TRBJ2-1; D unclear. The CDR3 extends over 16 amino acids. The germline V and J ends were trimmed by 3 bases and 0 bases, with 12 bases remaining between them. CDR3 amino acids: CASSFSLGDSYNEQFF. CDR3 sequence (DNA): TGTGCCAGCAGTTTTAGTCTCGGCGACTCCTACAATGAGCAGTTCTTC.

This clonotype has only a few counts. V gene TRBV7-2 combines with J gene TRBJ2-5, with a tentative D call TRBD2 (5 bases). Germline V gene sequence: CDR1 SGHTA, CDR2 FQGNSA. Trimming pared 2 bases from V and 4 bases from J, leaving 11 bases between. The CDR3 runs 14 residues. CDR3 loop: CASSLRGEGETQYF. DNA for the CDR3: TGTGCCAGCAGCTTACGGGGAGAAGGAGAGACCCAGTACTTC. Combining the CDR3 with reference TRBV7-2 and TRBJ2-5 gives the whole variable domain GAGVSQSPSNKVTEKGKDVELRCDPISGHTALYWYRQSLGQGLEFLIYFQGNSAPDKSGLPSDRFSAERTGGSVSTLTIQRTQQEDSAVYLCASSLRGEGETQYFGPGTRLLVL.

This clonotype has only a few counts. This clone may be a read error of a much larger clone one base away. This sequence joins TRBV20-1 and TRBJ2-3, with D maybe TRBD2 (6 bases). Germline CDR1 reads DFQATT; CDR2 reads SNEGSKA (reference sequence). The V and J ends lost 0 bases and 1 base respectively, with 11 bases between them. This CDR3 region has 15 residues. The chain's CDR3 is CSARDAGTGTDTQYF. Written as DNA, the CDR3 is TGCAGTGCTAGAGATGCGGGGACTGGCACAGATACGCAGTATTTT.

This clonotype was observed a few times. The CDR3 loop is CASSPGTGGNHEQFF. CDR3 bases: TGTGCCAGCAGCCCCGGGACAGGGGGTAACCATGAGCAGTTCTTC. The genes are TRBV6-1 and TRBJ2-1, with 11 nucleotides matching TRBD1. Germline V gene sequence: CDR1 MNHNS, CDR2 SASEGT. Trimming took 6 bases from V and 8 from J; bases not matched to a gene: 9. The CDR3 totals 15 residues.

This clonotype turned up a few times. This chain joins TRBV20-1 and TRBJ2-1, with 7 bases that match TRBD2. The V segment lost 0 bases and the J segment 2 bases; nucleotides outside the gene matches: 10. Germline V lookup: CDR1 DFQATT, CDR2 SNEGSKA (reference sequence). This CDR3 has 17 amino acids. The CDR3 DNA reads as TGCAGTGCTAGAGAGTTTGACAGCGGGGCCCCCTACAATGAGCAGTTCTTC. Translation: CSAREFDSGAPYNEQFF.

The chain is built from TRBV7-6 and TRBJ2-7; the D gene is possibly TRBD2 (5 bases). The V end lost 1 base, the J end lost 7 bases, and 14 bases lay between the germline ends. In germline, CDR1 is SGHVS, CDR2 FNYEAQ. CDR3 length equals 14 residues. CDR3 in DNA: TGTGCCAGCAGCTTAGTCCCCAATACGGGGGAGCAGTACTTC. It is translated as CASSLVPNTGEQYF.

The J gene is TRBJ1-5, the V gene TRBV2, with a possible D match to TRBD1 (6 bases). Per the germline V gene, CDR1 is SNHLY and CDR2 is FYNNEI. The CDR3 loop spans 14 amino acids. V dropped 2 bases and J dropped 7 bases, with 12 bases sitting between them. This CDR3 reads CASSESTGGQPQHF. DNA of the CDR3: TGTGCCAGCAGTGAATCGACAGGCGGACAGCCCCAGCATTTT.

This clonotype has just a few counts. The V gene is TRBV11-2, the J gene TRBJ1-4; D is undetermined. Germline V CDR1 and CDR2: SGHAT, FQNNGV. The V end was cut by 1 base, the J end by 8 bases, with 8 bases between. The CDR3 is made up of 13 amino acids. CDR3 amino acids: CASSLGLQEKLFF. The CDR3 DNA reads TGTGCCAGCAGCTTAGGCCTACAAGAAAAACTGTTTTTT.

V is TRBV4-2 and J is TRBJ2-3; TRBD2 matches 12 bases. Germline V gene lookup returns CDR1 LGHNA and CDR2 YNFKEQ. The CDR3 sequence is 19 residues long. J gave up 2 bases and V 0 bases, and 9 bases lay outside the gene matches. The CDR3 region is CASSQDDLAGGGPTDTQYF. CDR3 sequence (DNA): TGTGCCAGCAGCCAAGATGACCTAGCGGGAGGGGGGCCCACAGATACGCAGTATTTT.

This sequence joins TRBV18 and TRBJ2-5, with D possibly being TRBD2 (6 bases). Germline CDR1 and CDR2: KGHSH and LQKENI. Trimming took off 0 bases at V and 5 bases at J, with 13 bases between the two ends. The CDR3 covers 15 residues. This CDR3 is CASSPPWRAVETQYF. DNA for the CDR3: TGTGCCAGCTCACCACCGTGGAGGGCCGTGGAGACCCAGTACTTC.

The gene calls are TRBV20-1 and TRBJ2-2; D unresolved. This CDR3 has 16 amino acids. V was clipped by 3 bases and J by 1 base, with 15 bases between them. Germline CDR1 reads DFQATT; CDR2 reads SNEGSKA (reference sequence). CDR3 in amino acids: CSASGTRPGNTGELFF. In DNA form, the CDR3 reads TGCAGTGCTAGCGGTACGCGACCCGGGAACACCGGGGAGCTGTTTTTT.

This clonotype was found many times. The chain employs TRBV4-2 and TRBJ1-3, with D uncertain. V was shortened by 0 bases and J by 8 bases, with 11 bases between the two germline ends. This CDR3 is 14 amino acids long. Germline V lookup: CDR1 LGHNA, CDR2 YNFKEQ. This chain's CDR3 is CASSQEPPPDTIYF. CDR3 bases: TGTGCCAGCAGCCAAGAGCCGCCGCCGGACACCATATATTTT.